The 24 T cell receptor beta chains listed next were all sequenced from one sample in a study of T-cell reconstitution after alpha-beta-depleted transplantation in children. Molecular barcoding with unique molecular identifiers was used for the TCRbeta library. TCRdb analysed the PCR reads with MiXCR anew, one entry per CDR3 protein. The table lists 200,000 to 250,000 distinct CDR3 sequences, roughly a tenth of them singletons, with under 30% in the top ten. Sequenced material: PBMCs, taken before TCRalphabeta/CD19-depleted stem cell transplant. The receptor set was obtained from a child younger than two with acute myeloid leukemia, due to receive a stem cell transplant.

Here the CDR3 DNA reads TGTGCCTCTACGGCGGGCTCCTACTACGAGCAGTACTTC. This codes for CASTAGSYYEQYF. V usage is TRBV7-2 and J usage is TRBJ2-7; maybe TRBD2 (5 bases). The germline gives CDR1 SGHTA, CDR2 FQGNSA. V was cut by 11 bases and J by 3 bases, with 17 bases left in between. This CDR3 contains 13 residues.

This clonotype was counted ten times or more. The chain recombines TRBV27 with TRBJ1-3; D unclear. The germline CDR1 and CDR2 sequences are MNHEY and SMNVEV (reference sequence). Trimming took off 5 bases at V and 1 base at J, with 15 bases between the two ends. The CDR3 is 16 residues long. In nucleotides, the CDR3 is TGTGCCAGCAGTCCCAGTTTCCTCCCTTCTGGAAACACCATATATTTT. It translates to CASSPSFLPSGNTIYF.

This clonotype was counted ten times or more. This chain connects TRBV5-1 to TRBJ1-2, with D perhaps matching TRBD1 (6 bases). V was clipped by 0 bases and J by 0 bases, with 15 bases between them. CDR3 length equals 17 residues. The germline V gene encodes CDR1 SGHRS and CDR2 YFSETQ. CDR3 nucleotides: TGCGCCAGCAGCTTGGGAGGGGGTGGCCGCACTAACTATGGCTACACCTTC. It specifies CASSLGGGGRTNYGYTF.

There are many counts of this clonotype. J is TRBJ2-7 and V is TRBV20-1; 7 bases fit TRBD2. V gave up 5 bases and J gave up 3 bases; unmatched junction bases: 13. This CDR3 spans 15 amino acids. Germline lookup yields CDR1 DFQATT and CDR2 SNEGSKA (reference sequence). CDR3 in amino acids: CSAPLPASGLYEQYF. The CDR3 nucleotides are TGCAGTGCTCCCCTGCCGGCTAGCGGCCTCTACGAGCAGTACTTC.

This clonotype was seen ten or more times. The chain links TRBV10-3 to TRBJ1-1; D uncertain. The CDR3 totals 11 residues. Germline V gives CDR1 ENHRY, CDR2 SYGVKD. V dropped 5 bases and J dropped 4 bases, with 5 bases sitting between them. CDR3 amino acids: CAISTGTEAFF. CDR3 in DNA: TGTGCCATCAGTACGGGCACTGAAGCTTTCTTT.

This clonotype was seen a few times. The rearrangement uses TRBV5-1 and TRBJ1-1; D is perhaps TRBD1 (5 bases). This CDR3 region has 13 residues. Per the germline V gene, CDR1 is SGHRS and CDR2 is YFSETQ. V lost 10 bases and J lost 3, with 16 bases in between. The DNA of the CDR3 is TGCGCCGTCTCCCGGGGGGGGGACACTGAAGCTTTCTTT. This translates into CAVSRGGDTEAFF.

This clonotype has at least ten counts. V and J are TRBV12-3 or TRBV12-4 and TRBJ2-2; 7 bases map to TRBD2. V lost 8 bases, J lost 6 bases, and 0 bases stayed unmatched. This CDR3 has 11 residues. The CDR3 loop is CASRGAGELFF. The CDR3 bases are TGTGCCAGCCGGGGGGCCGGGGAGCTGTTTTTT.

This clonotype has just a few counts. The V and J genes are TRBV6-1 and TRBJ2-1, with D possibly being TRBD1 (6 bases). V was shortened by 6 bases and J by 8 bases, with 20 bases between the two germline ends. Germline CDR1 is MNHNS and CDR2 is SASEGT. The CDR3 runs to 15 residues. CDR3: CASSTVVGAVDEQFF. The CDR3 DNA reads TGTGCCAGCAGCACGGTGGTGGGGGCGGTGGATGAGCAGTTCTTC.

This clonotype was seen repeatedly, ten times or more. The chain joins TRBV29-1 to TRBJ2-2, with 8 bases lining up with TRBD1. The CDR3 consists of 17 residues. Germline CDR1 and CDR2: SQVTM and ANQGSEA. V lost 4 bases to trimming and J lost 3 bases; unmatched junction nucleotides: 13. The CDR3 loop reads CSVVLLQGAFDTGELFF. The CDR3 DNA is TGCAGCGTTGTCTTGCTTCAGGGGGCGTTTGACACCGGGGAGCTGTTTTTT.

The table lists this clonotype with many counts. The V and J genes are TRBV20-1 and TRBJ2-1; TRBD2 aligns across 7 bases. The CDR3 extends over 14 amino acids. V gave up 6 bases and J gave up 3 bases; unmatched junction bases: 8. The germline V gene has CDR1 DFQATT and CDR2 SNEGSKA (reference sequence). DNA of the CDR3: TGCAGTGCCAGAACTAGCGCCGACTACAATGAGCAGTTCTTC. Amino acids: CSARTSADYNEQFF.

The table lists this clonotype with a few counts. The germline gene is not matched at one end of the junction; a read error may be the cause. V usage is TRBV20-1 and J usage is TRBJ1-2; TRBD1 is a possible D gene (5 bases). The CDR3 sequence is 12 residues long. Germline CDR1 DFQATT, CDR2 SNEGSKA (reference sequence). The DNA for the CDR3 is TGCAGTGCTAGAGATCTAGGAGGGACTGGCGCCTTC. This translates into CSARDLGGTGAF.

This clonotype was detected many times. The chain joins TRBV20-1 to TRBJ2-7, with D perhaps assigned TRBD1 or TRBD2 (5 bases each). CDR3 size: 13 residues. Germline loops: CDR1 DFQATT, CDR2 SNEGSKA (reference sequence). V lost 5 bases, J lost 0 bases, and 11 bases lay in between. CDR3 in amino acids: CSARDGFSYEQYF. CDR3 coding DNA: TGCAGTGCTCGGGACGGATTCTCCTACGAGCAGTACTTC.

This clonotype came up many times. This rearrangement joins TRBV3-1 to TRBJ2-7, with unresolved D. Trimming stripped 4 bases from V and 8 bases from J, with 15 bases between. The length of the CDR3 is 13 residues. In germline, CDR1 is LGHDT, CDR2 YNNKEL (reference sequence). This CDR3 is CASSRLLEEKQYF. DNA for the CDR3: TGTGCCAGCAGCCGCCTTCTCGAAGAGAAGCAGTACTTC.

This clonotype came up many times. The chain links TRBV20-1 to TRBJ2-1; possibly TRBD2 for D (5 bases). V was shortened by 2 bases and J by 3 bases, with 14 bases between the two germline ends. CDR1 and CDR2 from the germline V gene are DFQATT and SNEGSKA (reference sequence). This CDR3 is built from 15 residues. The CDR3 sequence is CSARPLHEGYNEQFF. Written as DNA, the CDR3 is TGCAGTGCTAGACCCTTACACGAGGGCTACAATGAGCAGTTCTTC.

This sequence joins TRBV10-1 and TRBJ2-1; TRBD2 matches at 10 bases. The V gene end was trimmed by 2 bases and the J gene end by 8 bases; junction bases not matched to a gene: 6. The CDR3 contains 15 residues. Per the germline V gene, CDR1 is WNHNN and CDR2 is SYGVQD (reference sequence). CDR3 protein: CASSESSGRSDEQFF. The CDR3 DNA reads as TGCGCCAGCAGTGAGAGTAGCGGGAGGAGTGATGAGCAGTTCTTC.

This clonotype was seen at least ten times. The chain couples TRBV20-1 to TRBJ1-2; D gene ambiguous. Trimming removed 0 bases from V and 8 bases from J, with 13 bases in between. From germline, CDR1 is DFQATT and CDR2 SNEGSKA (reference sequence). The CDR3 loop spans 13 amino acids. CDR3: CSARDQDGYGYTF. The CDR3 coding sequence is TGCAGTGCTAGAGACCAGGACGGATACGGCTACACCTTC.

This clonotype was recorded at least ten times. V is TRBV5-1 and J is TRBJ1-2, with 8 bases identical to TRBD1. J was trimmed by 6 bases and V by 6 bases; bases with no gene match: 7. The germline V gene has CDR1 SGHRS and CDR2 YFSETQ. There are 13 residues in the CDR3. The CDR3 is CASNKDRGNGYTF. CDR3 in DNA: TGCGCCAGCAACAAAGACAGGGGAAATGGCTACACCTTC.

This clonotype was recorded at least ten times. The chain couples TRBV7-8 to TRBJ2-4; the match to TRBD1 covers 9 bases. The CDR3 is made up of 18 amino acids. J was trimmed by 0 bases and V by 1 base; bases with no gene match: 7. Germline V CDR1 and CDR2: SGHVS, FQNEAQ. The CDR3 DNA reads TGTGCCAGCAGCTTAGGTCCCGGACAGGGGTTAGCCAAAAACATTCAGTACTTC. It is translated as CASSLGPGQGLAKNIQYF.

This clonotype was observed many times. This rearrangement joins TRBV2 to TRBJ2-7, with D possibly TRBD2 on 5 matching bases. Germline V CDR1 and CDR2: SNHLY, FYNNEI. The CDR3 is 14 residues long. V lost 8 bases to trimming and J lost 4 bases, with 18 bases between them. DNA for the CDR3: TGTGCCAGCCGGTGGTACGGGGATGGATACGAGCAGTACTTC. Translating gives CASRWYGDGYEQYF.

This clonotype showed up many times. The V call is TRBV11-3, the J call TRBJ1-2; D might be TRBD1 (6 bases). Trimming pared 2 bases from V and 4 bases from J, leaving 11 bases between. CDR1 and CDR2 (germline): SGHNT, YENEEA. The CDR3 has 14 residues. The CDR3 sequence: CASSLSRGGYGYTF. CDR3 bases: TGTGCCAGCAGCTTAAGCAGGGGCGGCTATGGCTACACCTTC.

This clonotype has ten or more counts. The rearrangement links TRBV5-1 to TRBJ2-1; no reliable D call. The CDR3 runs to 14 residues. The V end was cut by 4 bases, the J end by 4 bases, with 12 bases between. Germline V CDR1 and CDR2: SGHRS, YFSETQ. The CDR3 bases are TGCGCCAGCAGCGGGTGGGCCCTATACAATGAGCAGTTCTTC. This gives the protein CASSGWALYNEQFF. The variable domain in full, with the rest retrieved from reference TRBV5-1 and TRBJ2-1, is KAGVTQTPRYLIKTRGQQVTLSCSPISGHRSVSWYQQTPGQGLQFLFEYFSETQRNKGNFPGRFSGRQFSNSRSEMNVSTLELGDSALYLCASSGWALYNEQFFGPGTRLTVL.

The chain employs TRBV5-4 and TRBJ2-2; D perhaps matches TRBD2 (6 bases). The CDR3 has 17 amino acids. The germline V and J ends were trimmed by 0 bases and 1 base, with 13 bases remaining between them. The germline gives CDR1 SGHNT, CDR2 YYREEE (reference sequence). The CDR3 sequence: CASSLVSGLMNTGELFF. CDR3 DNA: TGTGCCAGCAGCTTGGTCTCGGGACTGATGAACACCGGGGAGCTGTTTTTT.

This clonotype was observed at least ten times. The chain is built from TRBV30 and TRBJ2-5; no definite D call. In germline, CDR1 is GTSNPN, CDR2 SVGIG (reference sequence). The CDR3 runs 13 residues. The V end was cut by 1 base, the J end by 5 bases, with 11 bases between. DNA for the CDR3: TGTGCCTGGAGTGCAATGGGGTACGAGACCCAGTACTTC. Translation: CAWSAMGYETQYF.

This clonotype came up once. This may stem from a read error, because a much larger clone lies one nucleotide away. The J gene is TRBJ2-2, the V gene TRBV30; 9 bases line up with TRBD2. The length of the CDR3 is 15 residues. Per the germline V gene, CDR1 is GTSNPN and CDR2 is SVGIG (reference sequence). The CDR3 region has the DNA TGTGCCTGGGATAGACTAGCGGCGAACACCGGGGAGCTGATTTTT. Its protein product is CAWDRLAANTGELIF.